This T cell receptor (beta chain) stems from a study of T-cell reconstitution after alpha-beta-depleted transplantation in children. This clonotype was counted at least ten times. The junction departs from germline at one end; a sequencing error may be responsible. Preparation of the TCRbeta library involved a method that used unique molecular identifiers. TCRdb redid the calling of the PCR reads with MiXCR, one entry per CDR3 protein. The sample holds some 600,000 distinct CDR3 sequences; 16% are singletons and the top ten take approximately 1%. The CDR3 contains 17 residues. Germline lookup yields CDR1 LGHNA and CDR2 YNFKEQ.

Sample: PBMCs from the stem cell graft donor, taken from the stem cell graft. This TCR derives from a human donor who donated a stem cell graft to a child with acute myeloid leukemia. The chain has TRBV4-2 and TRBJ2-3; D call uncertain. The CDR3 DNA follows: TGCGCCAGCAGCCAAGATAGGTGGGATGCTGGCACAGATACGCAGTATTTT. Its protein product is CASSQDRWDAGTDTQYF.